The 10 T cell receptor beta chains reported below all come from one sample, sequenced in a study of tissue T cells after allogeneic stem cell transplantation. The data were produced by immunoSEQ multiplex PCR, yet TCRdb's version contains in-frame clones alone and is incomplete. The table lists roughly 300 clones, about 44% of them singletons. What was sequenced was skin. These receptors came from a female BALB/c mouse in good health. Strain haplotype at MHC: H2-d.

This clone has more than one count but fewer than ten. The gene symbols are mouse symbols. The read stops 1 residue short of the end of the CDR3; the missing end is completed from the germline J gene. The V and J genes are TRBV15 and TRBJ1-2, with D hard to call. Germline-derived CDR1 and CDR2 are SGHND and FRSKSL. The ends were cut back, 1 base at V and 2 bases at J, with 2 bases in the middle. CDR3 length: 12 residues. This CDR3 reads CASSLGNSDYTF. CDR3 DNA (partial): TGTGCCAGCAGTTTAGGGAACTCCGACTACACC.

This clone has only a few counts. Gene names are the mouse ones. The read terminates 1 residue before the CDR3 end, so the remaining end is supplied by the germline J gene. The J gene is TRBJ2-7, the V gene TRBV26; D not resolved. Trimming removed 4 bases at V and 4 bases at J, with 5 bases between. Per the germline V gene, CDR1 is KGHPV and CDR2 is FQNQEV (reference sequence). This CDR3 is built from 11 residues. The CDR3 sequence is CASSRDYEQYF. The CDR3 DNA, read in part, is TGTGCCAGCAGTCGGGATTATGAACAGTAC.

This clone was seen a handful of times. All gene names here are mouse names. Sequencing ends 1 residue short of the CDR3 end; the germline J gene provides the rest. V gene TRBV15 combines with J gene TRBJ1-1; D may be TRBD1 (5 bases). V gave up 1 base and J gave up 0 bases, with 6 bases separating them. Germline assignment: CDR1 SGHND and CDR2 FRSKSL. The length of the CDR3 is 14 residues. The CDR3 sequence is CASSLVRANTEVFF. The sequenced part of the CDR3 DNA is TGTGCCAGCAGTTTAGTCAGGGCAAACACAGAAGTCTTC. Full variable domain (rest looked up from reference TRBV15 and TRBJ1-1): DAGVTQTPRHEVAEKGQTIILKCEPVSGHNDLFWYRQTKIQGLELLSYFRSKSLMEDGGAFKDRFKAEMLNSSFSTLKIQPTEPKDSAVYLCASSLVRANTEVFFGKGTRLTVV.

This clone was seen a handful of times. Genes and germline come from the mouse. The CDR3 bases that were read are TGTGCCAGCAGCCAAGACAGGGCAAACTCCGACTACACC. Protein: CASSQDRANSDYT. The full CDR3 reads CASSQDRANSDYTF. The V call is TRBV2, the J call TRBJ1-2; the D gene is possibly TRBD1 (5 bases). The missing CDR3 end, 1 residue past where the read stops, is filled in from the germline J gene. V was shortened by 0 bases and J by 0 bases, with 5 bases between the two germline ends. CDR1 and CDR2 from the germline V gene are LGHNA and YSYQKL. The CDR3 runs to 14 residues.

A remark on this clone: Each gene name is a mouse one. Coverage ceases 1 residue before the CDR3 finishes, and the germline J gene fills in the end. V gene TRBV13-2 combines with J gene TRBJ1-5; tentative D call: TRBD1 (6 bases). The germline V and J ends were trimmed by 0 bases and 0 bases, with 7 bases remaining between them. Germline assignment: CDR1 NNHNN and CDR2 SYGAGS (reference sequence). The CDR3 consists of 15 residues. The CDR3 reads CASGDEGGNNQAPLF. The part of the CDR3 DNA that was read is TGTGCCAGCGGTGATGAGGGGGGTAACAACCAGGCTCCGCTT.

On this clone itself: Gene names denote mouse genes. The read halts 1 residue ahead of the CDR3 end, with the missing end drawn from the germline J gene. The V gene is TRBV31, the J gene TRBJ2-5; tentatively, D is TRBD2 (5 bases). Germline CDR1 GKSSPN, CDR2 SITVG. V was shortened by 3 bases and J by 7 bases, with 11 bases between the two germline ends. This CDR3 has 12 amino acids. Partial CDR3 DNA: TGTGCCTGGAGCCGCAACTGGAACACCCAGTAC. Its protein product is CAWSRNWNTQY. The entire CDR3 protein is CAWSRNWNTQYF.

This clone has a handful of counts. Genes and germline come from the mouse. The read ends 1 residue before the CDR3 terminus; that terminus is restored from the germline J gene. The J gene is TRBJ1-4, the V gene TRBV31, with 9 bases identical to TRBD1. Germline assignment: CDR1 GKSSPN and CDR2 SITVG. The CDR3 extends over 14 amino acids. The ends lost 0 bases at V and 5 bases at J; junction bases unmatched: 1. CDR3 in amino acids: CAWSLGTGNERLFF. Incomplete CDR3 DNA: TGTGCCTGGAGTCTCGGGACAGGGAACGAAAGATTATTT.

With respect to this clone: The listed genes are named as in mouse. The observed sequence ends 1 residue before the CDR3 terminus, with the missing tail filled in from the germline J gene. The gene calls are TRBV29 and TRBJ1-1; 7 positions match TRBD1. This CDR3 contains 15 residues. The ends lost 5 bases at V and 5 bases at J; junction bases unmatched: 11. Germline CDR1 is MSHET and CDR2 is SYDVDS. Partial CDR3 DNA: TGTGCTAGCAGTACCGGGACAGATAGAGGGACAGAAGTCTTC. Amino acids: CASSTGTDRGTEVF. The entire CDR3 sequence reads CASSTGTDRGTEVFF.

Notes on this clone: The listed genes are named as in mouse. CDR3 protein: CASSIAGGYEQYF. The DNA read from the CDR3 is TGTGCCAGCAGTATAGCTGGGGGCTATGAACAGTAC. This rearrangement joins TRBV19 to TRBJ2-7; 7 nucleotides line up with TRBD2. Coverage ceases 1 residue before the CDR3 finishes, and the germline J gene fills in the end. There are 13 residues in the CDR3. Germline CDR1 and CDR2: FNHDT and SITEND (reference sequence). V shed 0 bases and J 3 bases; nucleotides not matched to a gene: 0. Full variable domain (remainder filled in from reference TRBV19 and TRBJ2-7): GGIITQTPKFLIGQEGQKLTLKCQQNFNHDTMYWYRQDSGKGLRLIYYSITENDLQKGDLSEGYDASREKKSSFSLTVTSAQKNEMAVFLCASSIAGGYEQYFGPGTRLTVL.

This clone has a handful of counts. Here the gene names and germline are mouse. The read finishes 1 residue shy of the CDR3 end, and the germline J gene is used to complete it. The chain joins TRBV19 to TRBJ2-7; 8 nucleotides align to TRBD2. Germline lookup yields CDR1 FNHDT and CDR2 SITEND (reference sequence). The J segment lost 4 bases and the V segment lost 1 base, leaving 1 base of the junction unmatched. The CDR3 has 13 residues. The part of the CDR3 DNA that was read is TGTGCCAGCAGTATAAGGACTGGGTATGAACAGTAC. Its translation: CASSIRTGYEQY. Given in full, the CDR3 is CASSIRTGYEQYF. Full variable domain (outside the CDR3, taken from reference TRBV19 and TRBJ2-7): GGIITQTPKFLIGQEGQKLTLKCQQNFNHDTMYWYRQDSGKGLRLIYYSITENDLQKGDLSEGYDASREKKSSFSLTVTSAQKNEMAVFLCASSIRTGYEQYFGPGTRLTVL.